Following are 24 T cell receptor beta chains from one sample sequenced in a study of response to subunit inactivated influenza vaccine. TCRdb reanalysed the RT-PCR reads using MiXCR and keeps one entry per CDR3 protein. The sample lists about 180,000 distinct CDR3 sequences, nearly 9.5% seen once, with roughly a tenth in the top ten. Here the sequenced sample was non-naive T cells sorted from PBMCs, taken on the day of vaccination. The receptors shown here come from a man aged 45 to 65 who received an inactivated influenza vaccine.

There are a few counts of this clonotype. The CDR3: CASSENPWDTIYF. The CDR3 coding sequence is TGTGCCAGCAGTGAAAATCCCTGGGACACCATATATTTT. The J gene is TRBJ1-3, the V gene TRBV5-6, with D unclear. This CDR3 region has 13 residues. Germline CDR1 is SGHDT and CDR2 is YYEEEE. V lost 5 bases and J lost 8, with 14 bases in between.

This sequence joins TRBV6-2 or TRBV6-3 and TRBJ2-7; D gene uncertain. The CDR3 contains 15 residues. Deletions cut 6 bases from V and 2 bases from J, with 17 bases between. Germline V gives CDR1 MNHEY, CDR2 SVGEGT. DNA for the CDR3: TGTGCCAGCAGACCGACGGACCACTGGGCCTACGAGCAGTACTTC. Translating it yields CASRPTDHWAYEQYF.

This clonotype was counted at least ten times. This chain links TRBV6-1 with TRBJ2-6, with 11 bases that match TRBD1. V lost 7 bases, J lost 4 bases, and 6 bases stayed unmatched. Per the germline V gene, CDR1 is MNHNS and CDR2 is SASEGT. This CDR3 region has 16 residues. CDR3 DNA sequence: TGTGCCAGCACTGGACAGGGGGCCTTGGGGGCCAACGTCCTGACTTTC. Amino acids: CASTGQGALGANVLTF.

The gene calls are TRBV6-5 and TRBJ2-2; D remains ambiguous. The CDR3 is 14 amino acids. Trimming removed 2 bases from V and 6 bases from J, with 10 bases in between. Germline V lookup: CDR1 MNHEY, CDR2 SVGAGI. The CDR3 loop reads CASSYLYGSGELFF. The CDR3 region has the DNA TGTGCCAGCAGTTACCTTTATGGGTCCGGGGAGCTGTTTTTT.

At least ten counts were recorded for this clonotype. CDR3 sequence (DNA): TGCAGTGCTAGAACGGACAGGGCCCGGGATGGCTACACCTTC. Its translation: CSARTDRARDGYTF. The chain recombines TRBV20-1 with TRBJ1-2; 8 bases map to TRBD1. Germline V lookup: CDR1 DFQATT, CDR2 SNEGSKA (reference sequence). V lost 2 bases, J lost 6 bases, and 8 bases stayed unmatched. The CDR3 extends over 14 amino acids.

This chain joins TRBV7-2 and TRBJ2-7, with D tentatively TRBD1 (6 bases). The V end was cut by 1 base, the J end by 7 bases, with 14 bases between. CDR3 length equals 14 residues. Germline lookup yields CDR1 SGHTA and CDR2 FQGNSA. The CDR3 reads CASSLDQGPGEQYF. CDR3 coding DNA: TGTGCCAGCAGCTTAGATCAGGGGCCAGGGGAGCAGTACTTC.

The V and J genes are TRBV27 and TRBJ1-2; no firm D call. The V gene lost 5 bases and the J gene lost 8 bases, with 21 bases spanning the gap. The CDR3 contains 15 residues. Germline V lookup: CDR1 MNHEY, CDR2 SMNVEV (reference sequence). CDR3 DNA: TGTGCCAGCAGTCCAGCGGGAATGGGTGGAGACGGCTACACCTTC. Translated: CASSPAGMGGDGYTF.

The chain has TRBV19 and TRBJ1-1, with D perhaps matching TRBD1 (6 bases). The CDR3 is made up of 14 amino acids. Germline values: CDR1 LNHDA, CDR2 SQIVND (reference sequence). Trimming took off 11 bases at V and 11 bases at J, with 27 bases between the two ends. The CDR3 DNA sequence: TGTGCCTCCACTGCAATCCCGGGACAAAGGAGTGCTTTCTTT. Its protein product is CASTAIPGQRSAFF.

The table lists this clonotype with many counts. The chain employs TRBV4-2 and TRBJ1-5, with TRBD1 as a possible D gene (5 bases). V lost 3 bases, J lost 2 bases, and 14 bases lay in between. The germline gives CDR1 LGHNA, CDR2 YNFKEQ. The CDR3 loop spans 16 amino acids. The chain's CDR3 is CASSQGLAGGNQPQHF. CDR3 DNA: TGTGCCAGCAGCCAGGGACTAGCGGGAGGCAATCAGCCCCAGCATTTT.

This clonotype was seen ten or more times. V is TRBV7-2 and J is TRBJ2-2; no reliable D call. This CDR3 is 14 amino acids long. Trimming took off 7 bases at V and 8 bases at J, with 17 bases between the two ends. Germline lookup yields CDR1 SGHTA and CDR2 FQGNSA. The CDR3 DNA reads TGTGCCAGCACCCGGGCCTTCTCAACAGGGGAGCTGTTTTTT. This encodes CASTRAFSTGELFF.

This clonotype has more than one count but fewer than ten. V is TRBV12-3 or TRBV12-4 and J is TRBJ2-1, with a possible D match to TRBD1 (6 bases). This CDR3 has 17 residues. Trimming shortened V by 7 bases and J by 4 bases, and 23 bases separated the two germline ends. The CDR3 DNA sequence: TGTGCCAGCAATAGGGGAATGGGGCTGGGACAATACAATGAGCAGTTCTTC. It specifies CASNRGMGLGQYNEQFF.

This clonotype was seen a few times. The CDR3 spells CASRGDSSNQPQHF. CDR3 DNA: TGTGCCAGCAGAGGAGACAGTTCCAATCAGCCCCAGCATTTT. The rearrangement joins TRBV2 to TRBJ1-5; weak D call: TRBD1 (5 bases). The CDR3 is 14 amino acids. Germline-derived CDR1 and CDR2 are SNHLY and FYNNEI. Trimming took 6 bases from V and 3 from J, leaving 12 bases between them. Drawing the rest from reference TRBV2 and TRBJ1-5, the complete variable domain is EPEVTQTPSHQVTQMGQEVILRCVPISNHLYFYWYRQILGQKVEFLVSFYNNEISEKSEIFDDQFSVERPDGSNFTLKIRSTKLEDSAMYFCASRGDSSNQPQHFGDGTRLSIL.

This clonotype has a count of ten or more. The chain carries TRBV20-1 and TRBJ1-1, with a possible D match to TRBD1 (6 bases). CDR1 is DFQATT and CDR2 is SNEGSKA in the germline V gene (reference sequence). The CDR3 covers 13 residues. V lost 2 bases, J lost 7 bases, and 14 bases lay in between. CDR3 loop: CSARNREAGEAFF. CDR3 nucleotide sequence: TGCAGTGCTAGAAACAGGGAGGCGGGTGAAGCTTTCTTT.

Note on this clonotype: A read error is possible here, since a much larger clone lies one base away. The gene calls are TRBV12-3 or TRBV12-4 and TRBJ2-5; perhaps TRBD2 as D (5 bases). The CDR3 extends over 13 amino acids. The V end lost 2 bases, the J end lost 5 bases, and 9 bases lay between the germline ends. Here the CDR3 reads CASSLLACETQYF. CDR3 nucleotides: TGTGCCAGCAGTTTACTAGCATGTGAGACCCAGTACTTC.

The chain combines TRBV6-2 or TRBV6-3 with TRBJ2-2; 8 bases fit TRBD2. The V and J ends lost 6 bases and 3 bases, in that order; junction bases with no gene match: 6. The CDR3 contains 15 residues. The germline gives CDR1 MNHEY, CDR2 SVGEGT. For the CDR3, the DNA is TGTGCCAGCAGGACCGGGACTAGGGACACCGGGGAGCTGTTTTTT. Its translation: CASRTGTRDTGELFF.

The chain joins TRBV2 to TRBJ2-7, with D unclear. The CDR3 covers 13 residues. The ends were cut back, 3 bases at V and 5 bases at J, with 11 bases in the middle. Germline loops: CDR1 SNHLY, CDR2 FYNNEI. CDR3 nucleotides: TGTGCCAGCAGTGAGGGTAGGGTCCACGAGCAGTACTTC. Residues: CASSEGRVHEQYF.

This clonotype was seen more than once but under ten times. This rearrangement joins TRBV6-2 or TRBV6-3 to TRBJ2-7; D might be TRBD1 (6 bases). The CDR3 contains 17 residues. Germline V gives CDR1 MNHEY, CDR2 SVGEGT. The V end lost 6 bases, the J end lost 1 base, and 22 bases lay between the germline ends. The CDR3 sequence is CASRNIQGLTSSYEQYF. In nucleotides, the CDR3 is TGTGCCAGCAGGAATATACAGGGTTTGACATCTTCCTACGAGCAGTACTTC.

This clonotype occurred a few times. The rearrangement uses TRBV27 and TRBJ1-2; tentatively, D is TRBD1 (5 bases). The CDR3 totals 13 residues. CDR1 is MNHEY and CDR2 is SMNVEV in the germline V gene (reference sequence). Trimming took off 3 bases at V and 4 bases at J, with 9 bases between the two ends. The CDR3, as DNA: TGTGCCAGCAGTTTGTACGGGGCCTATGGCTACACCTTC. Its protein is CASSLYGAYGYTF.

This clonotype was recorded many times. The V and J genes are TRBV12-3 or TRBV12-4 and TRBJ2-1, with TRBD2 as a possible D gene (6 bases). The CDR3 is made up of 13 amino acids. Between the trimmed V and J ends, which lost 3 bases and 9 bases, there was a span of 12 bases. CDR3 sequence reads: CASSLWREGEQFF. The CDR3 bases are TGTGCCAGCAGTTTGTGGCGGGAAGGTGAGCAGTTCTTC.

This clonotype came up a few times. The rearrangement joins TRBV15 to TRBJ2-3; TRBD1 matches at 7 bases. Germline CDR1 reads LNHNV; CDR2 reads YYDKDF (reference sequence). The CDR3 totals 15 residues. With V trimmed by 9 bases and J by 1 base, 10 bases remained unmatched. This CDR3 is CATQHRGQRTDTQYF. The CDR3 DNA reads as TGTGCCACTCAACACAGGGGACAACGCACAGATACGCAGTATTTT.

This clonotype occurred many times. The chain joins TRBV12-3 or TRBV12-4 to TRBJ2-1; D is uncertain. This CDR3 has 12 amino acids. V lost 6 bases and J lost 9, with 12 bases in between. The CDR3 region has the DNA TGTGCCAGCAGCTCTAACGATCGTGAGCAGTTCTTC. Encoded protein: CASSSNDREQFF.

This clonotype appeared a few times. The rearrangement joins TRBV7-3 to TRBJ2-1; 7 positions agree with TRBD1. This CDR3 region has 15 residues. Germline CDR1 and CDR2: SGHTA and FQGTGA. With V trimmed by 4 bases and J by 4 bases, 7 bases remained unmatched. CDR3 DNA: TGTGCCAGCAGCTCACAGGGGCGAAAATACAATGAGCAGTTCTTC. Translation gives CASSSQGRKYNEQFF. Drawing the rest from reference TRBV7-3 and TRBJ2-1, the complete variable domain is GAGVSQTPSNKVTEKGKYVELRCDPISGHTALYWYRQSLGQGPEFLIYFQGTGAADDSGLPNDRFFAVRPEGSVSTLKIQRTERGDSAVYLCASSSQGRKYNEQFFGPGTRLTVL.

V and J are TRBV11-2 and TRBJ1-3; D gene uncertain. This CDR3 is 15 amino acids long. Germline CDR1 and CDR2: SGHAT and FQNNGV. Trimming left V 5 bases short and J 0 bases short, with 11 bases between. CDR3 residues: CASSPRHHSGNTIYF. In DNA, the CDR3 is TGTGCCAGCAGCCCAAGACACCACTCTGGAAACACCATATATTTT.

This clonotype was observed a few times. V is TRBV6-1 and J is TRBJ1-1; D unresolved. Trimming removed 8 bases at V and 1 base at J, with 8 bases between. The CDR3 is 12 amino acids. CDR1 and CDR2 from the germline V gene are MNHNS and SASEGT. DNA of the CDR3: TGTGCCAGCGTACTCCGGAACACTGAAGCTTTCTTT. Protein product: CASVLRNTEAFF.